The rows below give T cell receptor beta chains drawn from one sample of a study of tumor and adjacent non-tumor tissue in lung cancer. TCRdb re-called the multiplex PCR reads with MiXCR, one entry per CDR3 protein. Of approximately 90,000 distinct CDR3 sequences in the sample, roughly 66% were seen once. The sequenced material came from lung tumor tissue. All receptors derive from a man aged 60-69 years with non-small cell lung cancer. The CDR3 runs from the conserved cysteine through the conserved F or W. Rows give clone size only sometimes, using once, few, many, or a class for an expanded clone.

TRBJ2-1 | TRBV12-3/TRBV12-4 | NA | CTSSYTSGGAAEEQFF
TRBJ2-6 | TRBV4-1 | NA | CASSLAGLSGANVLTF
TRBJ2-7 | TRBV5-6 | NA | CASSRSVPPYEQYF
TRBJ2-7 | TRBV6-1 | many | CASRVPGEQYF
TRBJ2-1 | TRBV12-3/TRBV12-4 | once | CVSIYGSGRARREQFF
TRBJ2-1 | TRBV6-2/TRBV6-3 | NA | CASSCSSRIVQNEQFF
TRBJ2-3 | TRBV4-2 | NA | CAIKEGTSTDTQYF
TRBJ2-5 | TRBV10-3 | NA | CAIISAGVESQYF
TRBJ1-5 | TRBV2 | NA | CVSSSTEDQPQHF
TRBJ2-3 | TRBV20-1 | few | CGARRGTDTQYF
TRBJ2-5 | TRBV6-5 | many | CASSYSQQGRGETQYF
TRBJ1-1 | TRBV11-1 | NA | CATVEGTTNTEAVF
TRBJ1-1 | TRBV20-1 | NA | CNASAGVMNTEAFF
TRBJ2-5 | TRBV6-1 | NA | CASSESPRETQHF
TRBJ1-2 | TRBV28 | NA | CASSLRVPGGAWGYTF
TRBJ1-3 | TRBV12-3/TRBV12-4 | many | CASNVRGRDTIYF
TRBJ2-6 | TRBV11-3 | NA | CASSKRWGAWANVLTF
TRBJ1-1 | TRBV12-3/TRBV12-4 | NA | CANSTSQGRAFF
TRBJ2-5 | TRBV11-2 | once | CASSLAVRWETQYF
TRBJ2-5 | TRBV30 | many | CAWRGGLAYQETQYF
TRBJ1-6 | TRBV12-3/TRBV12-4 | NA | CASSLQTTGGCSPLNF
TRBJ2-2 | TRBV21-1 | NA | CASSKVGDTGELFF
TRBJ1-3 | TRBV7-9 | many | CASSNGQGHTIYF
TRBJ2-5 | TRBV5-1 | NA | CASSATGGQETQYF
TRBJ1-2 | TRBV11-2 | medium-sized | CASSPPDREGYGYTF
TRBJ2-2 | TRBV7-9 | few | CASSPRVGAGELFF
TRBJ2-1 | TRBV12-3/TRBV12-4 | NA | CAGSWTGGYDQFF
TRBJ2-6 | TRBV6-6 | NA | CASRDGGAGANVLTF
TRBJ2-3 | TRBV12-3/TRBV12-4 | NA | CASSNPSGGPQQRGTQCF
TRBJ1-1 | TRBV6-5 | NA | CASSPFQSGFTTEAFF
TRBJ2-1 | TRBV6-2/TRBV6-3 | NA | CARSPAGGTYNEHFF
TRBJ1-1 | TRBV29-1 | once | CSVLENTEAFF
TRBJ2-7 | TRBV18 | NA | CASSFGESEQYF
TRBJ1-2 | TRBV6-1 | many | CASSQRTDGYTF
TRBJ2-1 | TRBV6-6 | once | CASSDTGVEHFF
TRBJ2-1 | TRBV24-1 | once | CATSDTTGTQSYNEQLF
TRBJ2-1 | TRBV12-3/TRBV12-4 | NA | CSSRWEGTWEQLF
TRBJ2-7 | TRBV6-2/TRBV6-3 | NA | CASSQVIYEQYF
TRBJ2-1 | TRBV5-1 | once | CSSNLGGNEQFF
TRBJ2-1 | TRBV11-3 | medium-sized | CASSYSSGGGYNEQFF